These 30 T cell receptor beta chains were all obtained from the same sample, sequenced in a study of memory B cells and T cells in multiple sclerosis. Only in-frame clones appear in the TCRdb table, and some are missing; sequencing was by immunoSEQ multiplex PCR. The sample includes around 7,600 clones, 58% of them seen just once. The material sequenced was memory (CD45RO+) CD8+ T cells from blood. These receptors all stem from a human donor with multiple sclerosis.

This chain joins TRBV28 and TRBJ2-1; 10 bases map to TRBD2. The CDR3 length is 15 residues. Germline V lookup: CDR1 MDHEN, CDR2 SYDVKM. The junction had 7 bases not matched to a gene; V was cut back by 7 bases and J by 4 bases. In nucleotides, the CDR3 is TGTGCCAGCACGCCCGGGACTAGCGAGTACAATGAGCAGTTCTTC. Translation gives CASTPGTSEYNEQFF.

The CDR3 is CASTGVPSNTGELFF. CDR3 DNA: TGTGCCAGTACAGGGGTGCCCTCGAACACCGGGGAGCTGTTTTTT. The chain combines TRBV9 with TRBJ2-2, with 7 bases lining up with TRBD1. The germline CDR1 and CDR2 sequences are SGDLS and YYNGEE. V shed 8 bases and J 0 bases; nucleotides not matched to a gene: 7. The CDR3 has 15 amino acids.

The rearrangement joins TRBV6-6 to TRBJ2-7; 10 bases match TRBD1. The V and J ends lost 1 base and 5 bases, in that order; junction bases with no gene match: 5. CDR1 MNHNY and CDR2 SVGAGI come from the germline V gene (reference sequence). This CDR3 is built from 15 residues. Here the CDR3 reads CASSYWGQGSNEQYF. CDR3 DNA: TGTGCCAGCAGTTACTGGGGACAGGGGAGCAACGAGCAGTACTTC.

This clone was seen a few times. V gene TRBV10-3 combines with J gene TRBJ2-7; possibly TRBD1 for D (6 bases). V shed 5 bases and J shed 7 bases, with 12 bases lying between them. CDR1 is ENHRY, CDR2 SYGVKD, per germline. CDR3 size: 12 residues. The CDR3 loop reads CAISNLQGEQYF. The CDR3 bases are TGTGCCATCAGTAACCTTCAGGGGGAGCAGTACTTC.

The V and J genes are TRBV5-4 and TRBJ2-1, with D uncertain. Trimming cost V 1 base and J 7 bases, with 6 bases left between them. Per germline, CDR1 SGHNT and CDR2 YYREEE (reference sequence). There are 12 residues in the CDR3. As DNA, the CDR3 is TGTGCCAGCAGCTTGTCCGGGAATGAGCAGTTCTTC. It specifies CASSLSGNEQFF.

This sequence joins TRBV29-1 and TRBJ2-1; unclear D gene. The V end was cut by 3 bases, the J end by 3 bases, with 12 bases between. The length of the CDR3 is 14 residues. The V gene's germline CDR1 is SQVTM and CDR2 ANQGSEA. The CDR3 sequence: CSVDFAGHYNEQFF. The CDR3 DNA sequence: TGCAGCGTTGATTTTGCAGGCCACTACAATGAGCAGTTCTTC.

J is TRBJ2-5 and V is TRBV5-6, with D maybe TRBD2 (5 bases). This CDR3 contains 14 residues. The V and J ends lost 2 bases and 2 bases respectively, with 10 bases between them. In germline, CDR1 is SGHDT, CDR2 YYEEEE. The CDR3 DNA is TGTGCCAGCAGCTTCCAGGACTGGCAAGAGACCCAGTACTTC. Translation gives CASSFQDWQETQYF.

The chain has TRBV14 and TRBJ2-7, with TRBD1 matching over 7 bases. Trimming at V came to 4 bases and at J to 1 base, leaving 1 base not matched to a gene. CDR3 size: 13 residues. From germline, CDR1 is SGHDN and CDR2 FVKESK. CDR3 bases: TGTGCCAGCAGCCGGGACAGTTCCTACGAGCAGTACTTC. Protein sequence: CASSRDSSYEQYF.

The CDR3 coding sequence is TGTGCCAGCAGTTTGAGGAGGAACACTGAAGCTTTCTTT. It specifies CASSLRRNTEAFF. This chain connects TRBV27 to TRBJ1-1; D call uncertain. Trimming left V 3 bases short and J 1 base short, with 6 bases between. The germline gives CDR1 MNHEY, CDR2 SMNVEV (reference sequence). This CDR3 comprises 13 residues.

This clone has just a few counts. The chain carries TRBV21-1 and TRBJ1-2; the D call of TRBD1 is as the table states it, not checked on the DNA. TRBV21-1 is designated a pseudogene. The CDR3 has 15 amino acids. CDR3 protein: CASSKDSRGNYGYTF. DNA for the CDR3: TGTGCCAGCAGCAAAGATTCCAGGGGGAACTATGGCTACACCTTC.

The chain links TRBV28 to TRBJ2-7; D call uncertain. V was trimmed by 3 bases and J by 4 bases, leaving 16 bases between them. CDR1 MDHEN and CDR2 SYDVKM come from the germline V gene. This CDR3 has 15 residues. CDR3 nucleotide sequence: TGTGCCAGCAGTTTCCTTCCGCAGGTTCGGTACGAGCAGTACTTC. As protein: CASSFLPQVRYEQYF.

This chain uses TRBV4-2 with TRBJ2-7; 7 bases line up with TRBD2. This CDR3 has 18 residues. Germline CDR1 is LGHNA and CDR2 is YNFKEQ. V shed 0 bases and J 1 base; nucleotides not matched to a gene: 12. CDR3 bases: TGTGCCAGCAGCCAAGATCGGGTCGGGGGGTCTACTTCCTACGAGCAGTACTTC. It translates to CASSQDRVGGSTSYEQYF.

The chain links TRBV9 to TRBJ2-1; possible D gene TRBD2, 5 bases. The V and J ends lost 2 bases and 2 bases respectively, with 8 bases between them. The CDR3 covers 14 residues. The germline V gene has CDR1 SGDLS and CDR2 YYNGEE. CDR3 in DNA: TGTGCCAGCAGCGTTGGAGGAACCTACAATGAGCAGTTCTTC. It yields the protein CASSVGGTYNEQFF.

This rearrangement joins TRBV6-1 to TRBJ1-5; 10 bases line up with TRBD1. The CDR3 loop spans 14 amino acids. Germline trimming cut 3 bases from V and 6 bases from J; bases unmatched to any gene: 2. Germline loops: CDR1 MNHNS, CDR2 SASEGT. CDR3 sequence: CASSDGTGVQPQHF. The DNA for the CDR3 is TGTGCCAGCAGTGACGGGACAGGGGTTCAGCCCCAGCATTTT.

The CDR3 protein is CASRFGLAELQETQYF. As DNA, the CDR3 is TGTGCCAGCAGGTTCGGACTAGCGGAACTCCAAGAGACCCAGTACTTC. The chain couples TRBV2 to TRBJ2-5; TRBD2 matches 10 bases. CDR3 length: 16 amino acids. Losses at the gene ends were 6 bases for V and 1 base for J; bases not matched to a gene: 8. The germline CDR1 and CDR2 sequences are SNHLY and FYNNEI.

As concerns this clone: Mismatch with germline at one junction end may stem from a read error. This sample includes further DNA sequences coding for the same CDR3. The V call is TRBV5-1, the J call TRBJ1-1, with D possibly matching TRBD1 (6 bases). Germline CDR1 is SGHRS and CDR2 is YFSETQ. The CDR3 is 17 residues long. In DNA form, the CDR3 reads TGTGCCAGCAGCTTGGCCACAGGGACGGGGCTGAACACTGAAGCTTTCTTT. Translation gives CASSLATGTGLNTEAFF. Complete variable domain (other parts from reference TRBV5-1 and TRBJ1-1): KAGVTQTPRYLIKTRGQQVTLSCSPISGHRSVSWYQQTPGQGLQFLFEYFSETQRNKGNFPGRFSGRQFSNSRSEMNVSTLELGDSALYLCASSLATGTGLNTEAFFGQGTRLTVV.

Relative to its sample, this clone is medium-sized. The rearrangement joins TRBV6-5 to TRBJ2-1; the match to TRBD1 covers 7 bases. V shed 2 bases, J shed 9 bases, and the junction held 10 bases outside the gene matches. The V gene's germline CDR1 is MNHEY and CDR2 SVGAGI. The CDR3 is made up of 15 amino acids. Here the CDR3 DNA reads TGTGCCAGCAGTTACGGGCAACAGGGGCGGCTTGAGCAGTTCTTC. Translating it yields CASSYGQQGRLEQFF.

In nucleotides, the CDR3 is TGTGCCAGCAGTCCCAGCGGGCTTGGGTATGGCTACACCTTC. Amino acid sequence: CASSPSGLGYGYTF. V usage is TRBV2 and J usage is TRBJ1-2; D call uncertain. Trimming pared 5 bases from V and 5 bases from J, leaving 15 bases between. Germline V CDR1 and CDR2: SNHLY, FYNNEI. The CDR3 is made up of 14 amino acids.

This clone was observed a few times. The chain joins TRBV4-2 to TRBJ2-1; 15 positions agree with TRBD2. J lost 7 bases, V lost 2 bases, and 12 bases had no gene match. This CDR3 is 19 amino acids long. Germline V gene sequence: CDR1 LGHNA, CDR2 YNFKEQ. CDR3 amino acids: CASSQNIAGTSGRSNEQFF. The CDR3 bases are TGTGCCAGCAGCCAAAATATCGCCGGGACTAGCGGGAGGTCGAATGAGCAGTTCTTC.

The chain has TRBV19 and TRBJ2-1, with D unresolved. Germline V CDR1 and CDR2: LNHDA, SQIVND (reference sequence). This CDR3 has 12 residues. With 3 bases removed from V and 10 bases from J, the gap between germline ends came to 10 bases. The CDR3 coding sequence is TGTGCCAGTAGTATGGGCTCTCGGGAGCAGTTCTTC. Translating gives CASSMGSREQFF.

Only a few counts were recorded for this clone. V is TRBV4-2 and J is TRBJ2-7; the D is unclear. From germline, CDR1 is LGHNA and CDR2 YNFKEQ. The CDR3 is made up of 15 amino acids. The V end lost 0 bases, the J end lost 3 bases, and 12 bases lay between the germline ends. The CDR3 DNA is TGTGCCAGCAGCCAAGATAATCCAGGCAACTACGAGCAGTACTTC. Residues: CASSQDNPGNYEQYF.

Concerning this clone: This likely stems from a read error, as it lies one base from a far larger clone. Other DNA sequences of this sample code for an identical CDR3. The chain employs TRBV30 and TRBJ2-6, with D possibly TRBD1 on 5 matching bases. V was clipped by 0 bases and J by 3 bases, with 12 bases between them. In germline, CDR1 is GTSNPN, CDR2 SVGIG (reference sequence). The CDR3 sequence is 16 residues long. CDR3 bases: TGTGCCTGGAGTGTCCCGGCAGGGAATGGGGCCAACGTCCTGACTTTC. It encodes CAWSVPAGNGANVLTF. Full variable domain (remainder filled in from reference TRBV30 and TRBJ2-6): SQTIHQWPATLVQPVGSPLSLECTVEGTSNPNLYWYRQAAGRGLQLLFYSVGIGQISSEVPQNLSASRPQDRQFILSSKKLLLSDSGFYLCAWSVPAGNGANVLTFGAGSRLTVL.

J is TRBJ2-2 and V is TRBV9, with 8 bases identical to TRBD2. The CDR3 runs 15 residues. J was trimmed by 4 bases and V by 0 bases; bases with no gene match: 2. From germline, CDR1 is SGDLS and CDR2 YYNGEE. CDR3 nucleotide sequence: TGTGCCAGCAGCGTAGCGGGGGGGGGCACCGGGGAGCTGTTTTTT. It specifies CASSVAGGGTGELFF. The full variable domain, rest sourced from reference TRBV9 and TRBJ2-2, is DSGVTQTPKHLITATGQRVTLRCSPRSGDLSVYWYQQSLDQGLQFLIQYYNGEERAKGNILERFSAQQFPDLHSELNLSSLELGDSALYFCASSVAGGGTGELFFGEGSRLTVL.

V usage is TRBV13 and J usage is TRBJ2-1; 15 bases fit TRBD2. This CDR3 has 16 amino acids. V was pared by 4 bases and J by 8 bases, with 6 bases of the junction left unmatched. Germline CDR1 PRHDT, CDR2 FYEKMQ (reference sequence). The CDR3 DNA reads TGTGCCAGCAGCTCGCTAGGACTAGCGGGAGGGTATGAGCAGTTCTTC. Amino acids: CASSSLGLAGGYEQFF.

This rearrangement joins TRBV21-1 to TRBJ2-5; the table names TRBD1, a call not compared with the DNA. TRBV21-1 is annotated as a pseudogene. The CDR3 is 14 residues long. The CDR3 bases are TGTGCCAGCTATACTAGGACAGTACAAGAGACCCAGTACTTC. Protein: CASYTRTVQETQYF.

This chain uses TRBV5-4 with TRBJ1-1, with TRBD1 matching 9 bases. This CDR3 contains 16 residues. Germline V gene data show CDR1 as SGHNT and CDR2 as YYREEE (reference sequence). Losses at the gene ends were 0 bases for V and 3 bases for J; bases not matched to a gene: 6. The DNA for the CDR3 is TGTGCCAGCAGCTTGGGAGACAGGGGGAGGTACACTGAAGCTTTCTTT. This sequence encodes CASSLGDRGRYTEAFF.

The table lists this clone with a few counts. This chain links TRBV6-6 with TRBJ1-5; TRBD1 might be the D (5 bases). The V gene's germline CDR1 is MNHNY and CDR2 SVGAGI (reference sequence). V lost 3 bases and J lost 11, with 11 bases in between. The CDR3 spans 12 residues. The CDR3 sequence: CASSYGADSQHF. The CDR3 DNA reads TGTGCCAGCAGTTATGGGGCCGACTCCCAGCATTTT.

The chain links TRBV28 to TRBJ2-7, with D possibly TRBD2 on 6 matching bases. Trimming stripped 2 bases from V and 2 bases from J, with 13 bases between. Germline V CDR1 and CDR2: MDHEN, SYDVKM. The CDR3 runs to 15 residues. The CDR3 here is CASSLGGMTPYEQYF. The CDR3 DNA is TGTGCCAGCAGTTTAGGCGGGATGACGCCCTACGAGCAGTACTTC.

The gene calls are TRBV9 and TRBJ2-1; possible D gene TRBD1, 5 bases. Deletions cut 3 bases from V and 6 bases from J, with 16 bases between. The V gene's germline CDR1 is SGDLS and CDR2 YYNGEE. The CDR3 has 15 amino acids. The CDR3, as DNA: TGTGCCAGCAGCGGGGGCACGCGCTCACTCAATGAGCAGTTCTTC. Translated: CASSGGTRSLNEQFF.

In the case of this clone: A junction boundary mismatches the germline segment, possibly from a read error. The V call is TRBV11-1, the J call TRBJ2-7, with D tentatively TRBD2 (6 bases). Per germline, CDR1 SGHAT and CDR2 FQDESV (reference sequence). The CDR3 runs 12 residues. Written as DNA, the CDR3 is TGTGCCAGCAGCCAGCCCGGGGGATCTTGGTCCTTC. Translated, it gives CASSQPGGSWSF.